These 14 T cell receptor beta chains originate from one sample sequenced in a study of early T cells in non-severe SARS-CoV-2 infection (dated by TCRdb to about 2021). Library creation used 5' RACE. Sequenced using a NextSeq 500. TCRdb reprocessed the public reads (quality trimming at Q25 with fastp, clone calling with MiXCR) and kept in-frame beta chains. Merged by CDR3 protein, the rows form single entries marked with the most common genes and DNA. Across this sample there are around 70,000 distinct CDR3 sequences, with approximately 12% seen only once. The leading ten clones occupy 1.5% to 2% of the sample. Sequencing was done on a sample of whole blood. The source of these receptors is an adult who was a healthcare worker with PCR-confirmed SARS-CoV-2 infection or an uninfected control (not recorded which).

The chain recombines TRBV5-5 with TRBJ2-7; D is unclear. The CDR3 length is 12 residues. V dropped 0 bases and J dropped 3 bases, with 4 bases sitting between them. Germline lookup yields CDR1 SGHKS and CDR2 YYEKEE (reference sequence). The CDR3 here is CASSLVVYEQYF. DNA for the CDR3: TGTGCCAGCAGCTTGGTTGTCTACGAGCAGTACTTC.

This CDR3 is CASSPTADSFYEQYF. CDR3 DNA: TGCGCCAGCAGCCCAACGGCGGACAGCTTTTACGAGCAGTACTTC. The chain carries TRBV4-1 and TRBJ2-7; D possibly corresponds to TRBD1 (6 bases). This CDR3 region has 15 residues. In germline, CDR1 is MGHRA, CDR2 YSYEKL. Trimming pared 4 bases from V and 4 bases from J, leaving 17 bases between.

This chain connects TRBV2 to TRBJ2-2, with D tentatively TRBD1 (6 bases). This CDR3 has 14 amino acids. Trimming left V 5 bases short and J 1 base short, with 8 bases between. The germline V gene encodes CDR1 SNHLY and CDR2 FYNNEI. CDR3 sequence reads: CASSRQVNTGELFF. In nucleotides, the CDR3 is TGTGCCAGCAGTAGACAGGTGAACACCGGGGAGCTGTTTTTT.

The chain carries TRBV5-1 and TRBJ2-2; 12 positions match TRBD2. The V gene's germline CDR1 is SGHRS and CDR2 YFSETQ. The trim removed 4 bases at V and 3 bases at J, leaving 7 bases unmatched. This CDR3 has 17 amino acids. CDR3: CASSRTSGERDTGELFF. In DNA, the CDR3 is TGCGCCAGCAGCCGGACTAGCGGGGAACGGGACACCGGGGAGCTGTTTTTT.

The sample holds many counts of this clonotype. The rearrangement joins TRBV11-2 to TRBJ2-5; 12 positions agree with TRBD2. Germline CDR1 is SGHAT and CDR2 is FQNNGV. This CDR3 comprises 17 residues. With 4 bases clipped from V and 5 bases from J, the junction kept 11 bases outside the gene matches. The CDR3, as DNA: TGTGCCAGCAGCTCCCTCCGGACTAGCGGGGCCCTGGAGACCCAGTACTTC. Protein sequence: CASSSLRTSGALETQYF. The full variable domain, completed using reference TRBV11-2 and TRBJ2-5, is EAGVAQSPRYKIIEKRQSVAFWCNPISGHATLYWYQQILGQGPKLLIQFQNNGVVDDSQLPKDRFSAERLKGVDSTLKIQPAKLEDSAVYLCASSSLRTSGALETQYFGPGTRLLVL.

This clonotype was seen repeatedly, ten times or more. V is TRBV11-2 and J is TRBJ1-1, with TRBD1 as a possible D gene (5 bases). There are 15 residues in the CDR3. Trimming cost V 5 bases and J 0 bases, with 13 bases left between them. The germline V gene encodes CDR1 SGHAT and CDR2 FQNNGV. The CDR3 DNA sequence: TGTGCCAGCAGCCGAGAGCGGGGGATGAACACTGAAGCTTTCTTT. Translation gives CASSRERGMNTEAFF. The variable domain in full, with the rest retrieved from reference TRBV11-2 and TRBJ1-1, is EAGVAQSPRYKIIEKRQSVAFWCNPISGHATLYWYQQILGQGPKLLIQFQNNGVVDDSQLPKDRFSAERLKGVDSTLKIQPAKLEDSAVYLCASSRERGMNTEAFFGQGTRLTVV.

In its sample, this clonotype was seen many times. Here the CDR3 DNA reads TGTGCCTGGGACCGGACAGGGGGCTACGAGCAGTACTTC. Protein: CAWDRTGGYEQYF. J is TRBJ2-7 and V is TRBV30, with 10 bases that match TRBD1. V was clipped by 5 bases and J by 3 bases; unmatched bases: 4. Germline CDR1 and CDR2: GTSNPN and SVGIG (reference sequence). This CDR3 contains 13 residues. Full variable domain (outside the CDR3, taken from reference TRBV30 and TRBJ2-7): SQTIHQWPATLVQPVGSPLSLECTVEGTSNPNLYWYRQAAGRGLQLLFYSVGIGQISSEVPQNLSASRPQDRQFILSSKKLLLSDSGFYLCAWDRTGGYEQYFGPGTRLTVT.

The V gene is TRBV11-1, the J gene TRBJ2-3, with 10 bases matching TRBD1. Germline loops: CDR1 SGHAT, CDR2 FQDESV (reference sequence). V lost 5 bases, J lost 2 bases, and 10 bases stayed unmatched. CDR3 size: 17 residues. CDR3 coding DNA: TGTGCCAGCAGCGGACGGACAGGGGGGAAGAACACAGATACGCAGTATTTT. As protein: CASSGRTGGKNTDTQYF.

The V gene is TRBV20-1, the J gene TRBJ2-3; no clear D. CDR3 size: 15 residues. Germline V gene lookup returns CDR1 DFQATT and CDR2 SNEGSKA (reference sequence). Trimming stripped 1 base from V and 2 bases from J, with 13 bases between. CDR3 region: CSARVNSDLTDTQYF. The CDR3 DNA reads TGCAGTGCTAGAGTAAACTCTGACCTCACAGATACGCAGTATTTT.

This clonotype was recorded many times. The chain uses TRBV30 and TRBJ2-3; D remains unclear. In germline, CDR1 is GTSNPN, CDR2 SVGIG (reference sequence). The germline V and J ends were trimmed by 2 bases and 0 bases, with 12 bases remaining between them. The CDR3 extends over 15 amino acids. DNA for the CDR3: TGTGCCTGGAGTTGGGTGGATACTAGCACAGATACGCAGTATTTT. Encoded protein: CAWSWVDTSTDTQYF. The whole variable domain, filled in from reference TRBV30 and TRBJ2-3, reads SQTIHQWPATLVQPVGSPLSLECTVEGTSNPNLYWYRQAAGRGLQLLFYSVGIGQISSEVPQNLSASRPQDRQFILSSKKLLLSDSGFYLCAWSWVDTSTDTQYFGPGTRLTVL.

This clonotype was counted a few times. A much larger clone is a single base away; this may be a read error. The chain has TRBV7-2 and TRBJ2-7; D gene uncertain. The CDR3 is 12 amino acids. CDR1 is SGHTA and CDR2 is FQGNSA in the germline V gene. CDR3 region: CAGSPTTYEQYF. DNA of the CDR3: TGTGCCGGCAGCCCCACGACCTACGAGCAGTACTTC.

This clonotype was seen repeatedly, ten times or more. The gene calls are TRBV21-1 and TRBJ2-5; TRBD1 was called by the table and not checked on the DNA. TRBV21-1 counts as a pseudogene. The CDR3 length is 15 residues. In DNA form, the CDR3 reads TGTGCCAGCAGCAAAAGGGGTTGGCTAAAGGGGACCCAGTACTTC. It encodes CASSKRGWLKGTQYF.

The chain couples TRBV18 to TRBJ2-1, with TRBD2 matching 10 bases. With 6 bases clipped from V and 5 bases from J, the junction kept 7 bases outside the gene matches. Per germline, CDR1 KGHSH and CDR2 LQKENI. The CDR3 length is 15 residues. CDR3 nucleotide sequence: TGTGCCAGCTCGCCGAGGACTAGCGGCCACAATGAGCAGTTCTTC. Protein: CASSPRTSGHNEQFF.

This clonotype was counted only a few times. The CDR3 sequence is CSATGTMDLNEQFF. In DNA form, the CDR3 reads TGCAGTGCTACAGGGACTATGGATTTGAATGAGCAGTTCTTC. The V call is TRBV20-1, the J call TRBJ2-1; the match to TRBD2 covers 7 bases. The ends lost 4 bases at V and 7 bases at J; junction bases unmatched: 10. CDR1 and CDR2 (germline): DFQATT, SNEGSKA (reference sequence). The CDR3 length is 14 residues.